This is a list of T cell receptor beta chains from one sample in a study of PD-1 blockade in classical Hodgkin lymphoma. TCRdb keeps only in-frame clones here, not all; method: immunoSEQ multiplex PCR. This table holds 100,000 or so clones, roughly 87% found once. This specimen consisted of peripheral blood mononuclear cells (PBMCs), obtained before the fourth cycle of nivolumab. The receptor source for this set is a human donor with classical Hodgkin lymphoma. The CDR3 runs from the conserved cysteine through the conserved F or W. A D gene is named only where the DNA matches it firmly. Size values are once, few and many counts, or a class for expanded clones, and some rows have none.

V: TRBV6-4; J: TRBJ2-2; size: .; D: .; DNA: TGTGCCAGCAGTGTCGGGTCAGAGTCCGGGGAGCTGTTTTTT; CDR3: CASSVGSESGELFF
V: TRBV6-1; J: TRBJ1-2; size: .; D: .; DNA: TGTGCCAGCAGTGAAGCAGGGGGATCGGATGGCTACACCTTC; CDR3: CASSEAGGSDGYTF
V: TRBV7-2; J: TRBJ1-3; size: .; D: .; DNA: TGTGCCAGCAGCGTTAGGGGTACCGGGGGAAACACCATATATTTT; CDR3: CASSVRGTGGNTIYF
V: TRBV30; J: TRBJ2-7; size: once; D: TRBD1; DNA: TGTGCCTGGAGCAGGGGGATTATCTACGAGCAGTACTTC; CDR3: CAWSRGIIYEQYF
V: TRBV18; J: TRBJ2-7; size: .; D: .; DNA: TGTGCCAGCTCACCGCTCCAGGGTAGGGCCTACGAGCAGTACTTC; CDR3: CASSPLQGRAYEQYF
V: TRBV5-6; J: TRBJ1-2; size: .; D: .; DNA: TGTGCCAGCAGCTTGGGACAGAACTATGGCTACACCTTC; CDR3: CASSLGQNYGYTF
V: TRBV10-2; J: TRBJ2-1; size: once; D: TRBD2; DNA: TGCGCCAGCAGTGTAGGGGTAGCGGGACCTACTTACAATGAGCAGTTCTTC; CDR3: CASSVGVAGPTYNEQFF
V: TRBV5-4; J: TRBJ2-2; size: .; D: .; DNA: TGTGCCACCTCGAGTAGCCGCACCCTATTGAACACCGGGGAGCTGTTTTTT; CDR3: CATSSSRTLLNTGELFF
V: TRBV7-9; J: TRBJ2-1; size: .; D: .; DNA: TGTGCCAGCAGCTCCCCAGGTCGGGAAAGCTCCTACAATGAGCAGTTCTTC; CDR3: CASSSPGRESSYNEQFF
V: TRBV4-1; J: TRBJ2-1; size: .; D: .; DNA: TGCGCCAGCAGTTTGACCGGCAATGAGCAGTTCTTC; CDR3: CASSLTGNEQFF
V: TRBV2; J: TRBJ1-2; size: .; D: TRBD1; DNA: TGTGCCAGGTCGGGGACAGATGATGGCTACACCTTC; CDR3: CARSGTDDGYTF
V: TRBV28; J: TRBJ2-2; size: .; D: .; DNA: TGTGCCAGCAGTTTATCTTCGGGGGCGGGACCGAACACCGGGGAGCTGTTTTTT; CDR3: CASSLSSGAGPNTGELFF
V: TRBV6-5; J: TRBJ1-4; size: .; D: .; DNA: TGTGCCAGCAGTTCGGATCGGGGAGCAACTAATGAAAAACTGTTTTTT; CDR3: CASSSDRGATNEKLFF
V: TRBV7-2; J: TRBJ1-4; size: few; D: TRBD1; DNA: TGTGCCAGCAGCTTGGACAGGGGAGGGGAAAAACTGTTTTTT; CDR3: CASSLDRGGEKLFF
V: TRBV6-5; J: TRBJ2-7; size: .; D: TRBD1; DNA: TGTGCCAGCAGTCTCGGGACAGGGAAATACTACGAGCAGTACTTC; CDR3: CASSLGTGKYYEQYF
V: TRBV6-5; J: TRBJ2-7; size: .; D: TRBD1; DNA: TGTGCCAGCAGTTACGCACAGGGGAGCTCCTACGAGCAGTACTTC; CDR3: CASSYAQGSSYEQYF
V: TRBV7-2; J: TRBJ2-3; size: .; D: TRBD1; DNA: TGTGCCAGCAGCTTAGGACAGGGATATGCAGATACGCAGTATTTT; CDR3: CASSLGQGYADTQYF
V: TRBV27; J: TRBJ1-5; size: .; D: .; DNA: TGTGCCAGCAGTCCGAGAGCCGGTGTCAATCAGCCCCAGCATTTT; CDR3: CASSPRAGVNQPQHF
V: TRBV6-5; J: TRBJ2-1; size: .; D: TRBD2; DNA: TGTGCCAGCAGTTACTCCCGGGACTATACTGGCAATGAGCAGTTCTTC; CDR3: CASSYSRDYTGNEQFF
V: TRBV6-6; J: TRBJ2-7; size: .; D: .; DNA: .; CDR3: CASSSSAREQYF
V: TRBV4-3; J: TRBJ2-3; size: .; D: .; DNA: TGCGCCAGCAGCCAAGATGATCCAGATACGCAGTATTTT; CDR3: CASSQDDPDTQYF
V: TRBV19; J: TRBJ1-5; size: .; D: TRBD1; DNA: TGTGCCAGTAGTAGAGGCCGACAGGGCGGTCAGCCCCAGCATTTT; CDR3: CASSRGRQGGQPQHF
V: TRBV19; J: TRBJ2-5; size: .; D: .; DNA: TGTGCCAGTAGAATGAGGGGCAGGGAGACCCAGTACTTC; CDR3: CASRMRGRETQYF
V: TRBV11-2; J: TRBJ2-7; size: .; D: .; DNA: TGTGCCAGCAGCCCTCTACCGTACGAGCAGTACTTC; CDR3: CASSPLPYEQYF
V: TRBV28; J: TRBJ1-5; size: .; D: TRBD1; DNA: TGTGCCAGCAGTTCACAGGGGGCGCGGAATCAGCCCCAGCATTTT; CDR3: CASSSQGARNQPQHF
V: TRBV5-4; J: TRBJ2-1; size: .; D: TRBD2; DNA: TGTGCCAGCAGCTTGGCCTCTAGCGGGAGGAGGAATGAGCAGTTCTTC; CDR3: CASSLASSGRRNEQFF
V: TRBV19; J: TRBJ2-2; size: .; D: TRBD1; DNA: TGTGCCAGTAGTTCCGGGACAGAGATAACCGGGGAGCTGTTTTTT; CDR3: CASSSGTEITGELFF
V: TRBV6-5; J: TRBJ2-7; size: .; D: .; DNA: TGTGCCAGCAGTGGAGACGGCTACGAGCAGTACTTC; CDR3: CASSGDGYEQYF
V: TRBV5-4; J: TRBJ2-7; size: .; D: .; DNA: TGTGCCAGCAGCTTTACAGGGTCTCGAGAGCAGTACTTC; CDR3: CASSFTGSREQYF
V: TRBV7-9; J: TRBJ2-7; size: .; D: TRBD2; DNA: TGTGCCAGCAGCCCAAGACTAGCGGGGGGCCACGAGCAGTACTTC; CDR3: CASSPRLAGGHEQYF
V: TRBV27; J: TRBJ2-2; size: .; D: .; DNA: TGTGCCAGCAGTTTTATAGGAGGGACCGGGGAGCTGTTTTTT; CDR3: CASSFIGGTGELFF
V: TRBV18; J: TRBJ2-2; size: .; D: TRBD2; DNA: TGTGCCAGCTCACCCACTAGCGGTCACGGGGAGCTGTTTTTT; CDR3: CASSPTSGHGELFF
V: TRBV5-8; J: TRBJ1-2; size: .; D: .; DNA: TGTGCCAGCAGCTTGGAGCCCAGCAGAGCCTATGGCTACACCTTC; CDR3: CASSLEPSRAYGYTF
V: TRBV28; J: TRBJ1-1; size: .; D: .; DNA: TGTGCCAGCACCCTGGGGGGAGGGAACACTGAAGCTTTCTTT; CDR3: CASTLGGGNTEAFF
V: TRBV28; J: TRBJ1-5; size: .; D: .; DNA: TGTGCCAGCAGTCTGGTGCAGGGGAATCAGCCCCAGCATTTT; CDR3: CASSLVQGNQPQHF
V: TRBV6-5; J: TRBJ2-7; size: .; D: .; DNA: TGTGCCAGCAGACCCCAAGCAGAGGTCTACGAGCAGTACTTC; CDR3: CASRPQAEVYEQYF
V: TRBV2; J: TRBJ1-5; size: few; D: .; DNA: TGTGCCAGCAGTTTCGAAGGGGCGGACAATCAGCCCCAGCATTTT; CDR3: CASSFEGADNQPQHF
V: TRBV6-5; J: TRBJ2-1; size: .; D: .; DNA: TGTGCCAGCAGTTACAGCATCCGCTGGAATGAGCAGTTCTTC; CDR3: CASSYSIRWNEQFF
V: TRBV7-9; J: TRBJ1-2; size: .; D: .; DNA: TGTGCCAGCAGCTTAAGTATCGGACAGACGTTTAGGGCATATGGCTACACCTTC; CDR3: CASSLSIGQTFRAYGYTF
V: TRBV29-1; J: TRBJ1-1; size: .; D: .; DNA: TGCAGCGTTGAACCCTACCCCTCCGAGGGGCTAAACACTGAAGCTTTCTTT; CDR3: CSVEPYPSEGLNTEAFF
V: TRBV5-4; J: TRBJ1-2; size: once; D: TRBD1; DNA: TGTGCCAGCAGCGGGGGACAGGGTTTTCGTGGCTACACCTTC; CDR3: CASSGGQGFRGYTF
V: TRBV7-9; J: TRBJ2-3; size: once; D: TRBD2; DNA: TGTGCCAGCAGCTTAGATGTAGCGGGAAAAAGGGATACGCAGTATTTT; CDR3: CASSLDVAGKRDTQYF
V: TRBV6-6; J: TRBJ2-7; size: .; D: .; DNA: TGTGCCAGCAGTTGGGTCGGGGACGAGCAGTACTTC; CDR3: CASSWVGDEQYF
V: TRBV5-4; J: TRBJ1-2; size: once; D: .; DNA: TGTGCCAGCAGCTTGGGCGGCTCTAACTATGGCTACACCTTC; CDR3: CASSLGGSNYGYTF
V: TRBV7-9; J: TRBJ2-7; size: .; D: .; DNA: TGTGCCAGCAGCCTACCGGGACACTACGAGCAGTACTTC; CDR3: CASSLPGHYEQYF
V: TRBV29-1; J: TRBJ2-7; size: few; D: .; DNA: TGCAGCGTTGAAACCGGGAGCTCCTACGAGCAGTACTTC; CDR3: CSVETGSSYEQYF
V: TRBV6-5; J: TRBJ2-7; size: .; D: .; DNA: TGTGCCAGCAGTTACTCATCCACCTACGAGCAGTACTTC; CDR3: CASSYSSTYEQYF
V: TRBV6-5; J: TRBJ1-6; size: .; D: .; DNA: TGTGCCAGCAGTTACTTGCAGGGAAATTCACCCCTCCACTTT; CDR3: CASSYLQGNSPLHF
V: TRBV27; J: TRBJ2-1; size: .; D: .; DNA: TGTGCCAGCAGATTTATACTAGGCTCCTACAATGAGCAGTTCTTC; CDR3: CASRFILGSYNEQFF
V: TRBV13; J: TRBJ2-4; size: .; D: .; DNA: TGTGCCAGCAGCTTCGGGGACCGGAGAAACATTCAGTACTTC; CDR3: CASSFGDRRNIQYF
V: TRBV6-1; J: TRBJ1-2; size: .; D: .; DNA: TGTGCCAGCAGTGAATTAGCGACGTACGGCAAATTTAACTATGGCTACACCTTC; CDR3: CASSELATYGKFNYGYTF
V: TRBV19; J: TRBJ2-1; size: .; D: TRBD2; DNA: TGTGCCAGTAGCGGGAGGGAGGTCAATGAGCAGTTCTTC; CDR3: CASSGREVNEQFF
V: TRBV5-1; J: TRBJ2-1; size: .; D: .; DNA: TGCGCCATTCAAACCCCTAGGCAGGGAGTAAATGAGCAGTTCTTC; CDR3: CAIQTPRQGVNEQFF
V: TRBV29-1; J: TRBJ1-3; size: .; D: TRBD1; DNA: TGCAGCGTTGAAGACCCGACAGGGAGAAACACCATATATTTT; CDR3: CSVEDPTGRNTIYF
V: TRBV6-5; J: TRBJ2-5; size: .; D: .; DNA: TGTGCCAGCAGCCAAGACCTCGGACAGCAAGAGACCCAGTACTTC; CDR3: CASSQDLGQQETQYF
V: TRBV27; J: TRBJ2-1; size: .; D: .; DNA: TGTGCCAGCAGTTTATGGGACCCCTATTACAATGAGCAGTTCTTC; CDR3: CASSLWDPYYNEQFF
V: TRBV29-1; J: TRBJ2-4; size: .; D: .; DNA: TGCAGCGTTCCCCGGGGCAGTTTGCGGGCCAAAAACATTCAGTACTTC; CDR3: CSVPRGSLRAKNIQYF